A selection of T cell receptor beta chains follows, all from one sample in a study of T cell repertoires in cytomegalovirus infection. TCRdb ran MiXCR on the reads and lists one entry per CDR3 protein. The repertoire holds 250,000 or so distinct CDR3 sequences, 17% seen once, with 40% to 55% in the top ten. Material: CD8+ T cells from PBMCs. The origin of the receptors is a human donor in good health (CMV status not recorded). Some clones in this sample may be carry-over from other donors' samples. Both conserved end residues are part of each CDR3. Each record gives: clone size, J gene, V gene, D gene, CDR3 DNA, CDR3 protein. The D gene is left open where the match is weak. Only part of the rows carry a size: once, few, many, or a class if the clone is expanded.

clone_size: NA; j_call: TRBJ2-6; v_call: TRBV6-1; d_call: NA; cdr3_nt: TGTGCCAGCAGCCCCGTAGCGTTTCGGGGGCCTAGCTCTGGGGCCAACGTCCTGACTTTC; cdr3_aa: CASSPVAFRGPSSGANVLTF
clone_size: NA; j_call: TRBJ2-3; v_call: TRBV2; d_call: TRBD2; cdr3_nt: TGTGCCAGCAGTGAAGGGACTAGCGGGGGCCAACTTGTGGCAGATACGCAGTATTTT; cdr3_aa: CASSEGTSGGQLVADTQYF
clone_size: many; j_call: TRBJ2-7; v_call: TRBV7-2; d_call: TRBD2; cdr3_nt: TGTGCCAGCAGCAAGACTAGCGGGGGGGCCTACGAGCAGTACTTC; cdr3_aa: CASSKTSGGAYEQYF
clone_size: few; j_call: TRBJ1-1; v_call: TRBV6-4; d_call: NA; cdr3_nt: TGTGCCAGCAGGGCAAGTTTGAACACTGAAGCTTTCTTT; cdr3_aa: CASRASLNTEAFF
clone_size: once; j_call: TRBJ2-1; v_call: TRBV12-3/TRBV12-4; d_call: TRBD1; cdr3_nt: TGTGCAACGCGACAGGGAGCGCAGTTCTTC; cdr3_aa: CATRQGAQFF
clone_size: few; j_call: TRBJ1-4; v_call: TRBV7-9; d_call: NA; cdr3_nt: TGTGCCAGCAGCAAGGAAACCAGCCTCCTCGAGGAAAAACTGTTTTTT; cdr3_aa: CASSKETSLLEEKLFF
clone_size: many; j_call: TRBJ2-5; v_call: TRBV7-9; d_call: NA; cdr3_nt: TGTGCCAGCAGCCCCCGTGGCGGGGGCGCCACGACCCAGTACTTC; cdr3_aa: CASSPRGGGATTQYF
clone_size: NA; j_call: TRBJ2-3; v_call: TRBV10-3; d_call: NA; cdr3_nt: TGTGCCACTCTAGACGAGACAGATACGCAGTATTTT; cdr3_aa: CATLDETDTQYF
clone_size: NA; j_call: TRBJ2-7; v_call: TRBV7-9; d_call: TRBD1; cdr3_nt: TGTGCCAGCAGCTCAGGGGACAGGGATTACCCCTACGAGCAGTACTTC; cdr3_aa: CASSSGDRDYPYEQYF
clone_size: NA; j_call: TRBJ1-2; v_call: TRBV29-1; d_call: TRBD1; cdr3_nt: TGCAGCGTTGAAGATGGACAGGTCTATGGCTACACCTTC; cdr3_aa: CSVEDGQVYGYTF
clone_size: NA; j_call: TRBJ2-2; v_call: TRBV7-9; d_call: NA; cdr3_nt: TGTGCCAGCAGCTTACCCACGAACACCGGGGAGCTGTTTTTT; cdr3_aa: CASSLPTNTGELFF
clone_size: few; j_call: TRBJ2-3; v_call: TRBV12-5; d_call: TRBD2; cdr3_nt: TGTGCTAGTGGTTTGGTGCAGCGGGGGGACACAGATACGCAGTATTTT; cdr3_aa: CASGLVQRGDTDTQYF
clone_size: NA; j_call: TRBJ1-1; v_call: TRBV10-3; d_call: NA; cdr3_nt: TGTGCCAACAGTGAAGGCCCCTTCGGGGACACTGAAGCTTTCTTT; cdr3_aa: CANSEGPFGDTEAFF
clone_size: many; j_call: TRBJ2-5; v_call: TRBV7-2; d_call: NA; cdr3_nt: TGTGCCAGCAGCTCAGACTGGGAGACCCAGTACTTC; cdr3_aa: CASSSDWETQYF
clone_size: many; j_call: TRBJ1-1; v_call: TRBV2; d_call: NA; cdr3_nt: TGTGCCAGCAAGGAACCGGGGCTAGAAGCTTTCTTT; cdr3_aa: CASKEPGLEAFF
clone_size: NA; j_call: TRBJ2-5; v_call: TRBV5-6; d_call: NA; cdr3_nt: TGTGCCAGCTCCAAACTTCATGGGGGCCTACTAATTAATTCACAAGAGACCCAGTACTTC; cdr3_aa: CASSKLHGGLLINSQETQYF
clone_size: many; j_call: TRBJ2-1; v_call: TRBV7-6; d_call: TRBD2; cdr3_nt: TGTGCCAGCAGCTTAGCTACCGGGGGGAAATACAATGAGCAGTTCTTC; cdr3_aa: CASSLATGGKYNEQFF
clone_size: few; j_call: TRBJ1-4; v_call: TRBV4-1; d_call: NA; cdr3_nt: TGCGCCAGCAGCCAAGATCCGGGGGCAGCGAGTGAAAAACTGTTTTTT; cdr3_aa: CASSQDPGAASEKLFF
clone_size: NA; j_call: TRBJ2-1; v_call: TRBV20-1; d_call: NA; cdr3_nt: TGCAGTGCTAGAGCCTACAGGGTCAAGGCTTCGGTTGAGCAGTTCTTC; cdr3_aa: CSARAYRVKASVEQFF
clone_size: NA; j_call: TRBJ1-3; v_call: TRBV28; d_call: NA; cdr3_nt: TGTGCCAGCACTACCACGGGGGGGACTGGAAACACCATATATTTT; cdr3_aa: CASTTTGGTGNTIYF
clone_size: few; j_call: TRBJ1-5; v_call: TRBV6-2/TRBV6-3; d_call: NA; cdr3_nt: TGTGCCAGCAGTTACTCGGCAGATTATAGCAATCAGCCCCAGCATTTT; cdr3_aa: CASSYSADYSNQPQHF
clone_size: NA; j_call: TRBJ2-1; v_call: TRBV20-1; d_call: NA; cdr3_nt: TGCAGTGCTAGAGATGCTGACTGGGATTACAATGAGCAGTTCTTC; cdr3_aa: CSARDADWDYNEQFF
clone_size: few; j_call: TRBJ1-1; v_call: TRBV5-6; d_call: TRBD1; cdr3_nt: TGTGCCAGCAGCCAACAGGGGGCGGACACTGAAGCTTTCTTT; cdr3_aa: CASSQQGADTEAFF
clone_size: many; j_call: TRBJ1-6; v_call: TRBV12-3/TRBV12-4; d_call: NA; cdr3_nt: TGTGCCAGCAGCCCCCGGACGATTGAGGACCTCAATTCACCCCTCCACTTT; cdr3_aa: CASSPRTIEDLNSPLHF
clone_size: few; j_call: TRBJ2-7; v_call: TRBV9; d_call: TRBD1; cdr3_nt: TGTGCCAGCGGGACAGGGAATCCGGACGAGCAGTACTTC; cdr3_aa: CASGTGNPDEQYF
clone_size: NA; j_call: TRBJ1-6; v_call: TRBV20-1; d_call: TRBD1; cdr3_nt: TGCAGTGCTAGAGAATCCGGGACAGGGGATTCACCCCTCCACTTT; cdr3_aa: CSARESGTGDSPLHF
clone_size: few; j_call: TRBJ1-5; v_call: TRBV29-1; d_call: NA; cdr3_nt: TGCAGCTTCCACGTTGGGAGTAATCAGCCCCAGCATTTT; cdr3_aa: CSFHVGSNQPQHF
clone_size: few; j_call: TRBJ2-7; v_call: TRBV6-1; d_call: NA; cdr3_nt: TGTGCCAGCAGTGAATTGGGTGCCCGGCGGCTCGAGCAGTACTTC; cdr3_aa: CASSELGARRLEQYF
clone_size: many; j_call: TRBJ2-7; v_call: TRBV7-6; d_call: NA; cdr3_nt: TGTGCCAGCAGCTCATGGACGGATAGCTCCTACGAGCAGTACTTC; cdr3_aa: CASSSWTDSSYEQYF
clone_size: few; j_call: TRBJ1-6; v_call: TRBV20-1; d_call: TRBD1; cdr3_nt: TGCAGTGCTAGAGATATTAGGACAGGGGGCATAGCACCCCTCCACTTT; cdr3_aa: CSARDIRTGGIAPLHF
clone_size: few; j_call: TRBJ2-5; v_call: TRBV6-5; d_call: TRBD1; cdr3_nt: TGTGCCAGCAGTTCCACGACAGGGACCCTTGGGATCCAGTACTTC; cdr3_aa: CASSSTTGTLGIQYF
clone_size: many; j_call: TRBJ2-5; v_call: TRBV7-2; d_call: NA; cdr3_nt: TGTGCCAGCAGCATTGGACAAGAGACCCAGTACTTC; cdr3_aa: CASSIGQETQYF
clone_size: NA; j_call: TRBJ1-1; v_call: TRBV29-1; d_call: NA; cdr3_nt: TGCAGCGTCGACACATGGGCAGGAATGAACACTGAAGCTTTCTTT; cdr3_aa: CSVDTWAGMNTEAFF
clone_size: few; j_call: TRBJ2-1; v_call: TRBV28; d_call: NA; cdr3_nt: TGTGCCAGCACCGGGGCCTTTAGCTCCTACAATGAGCAGTTCTTC; cdr3_aa: CASTGAFSSYNEQFF
clone_size: many; j_call: TRBJ1-1; v_call: TRBV7-6; d_call: NA; cdr3_nt: TGTGCCAGCAGCTCCGACCACACTGAAGCTTTCTTT; cdr3_aa: CASSSDHTEAFF
clone_size: NA; j_call: TRBJ2-7; v_call: TRBV4-1; d_call: TRBD1; cdr3_nt: TGCGCCAGCAGCCATCCCCCGGGACAGGGGGCCCACGAGCAGTACTTC; cdr3_aa: CASSHPPGQGAHEQYF
clone_size: NA; j_call: TRBJ2-7; v_call: TRBV5-5; d_call: TRBD1; cdr3_nt: TGTGCCAGCATCCCGGGACAGGGGCGCTACGAGCAGTACTTC; cdr3_aa: CASIPGQGRYEQYF
clone_size: NA; j_call: TRBJ2-3; v_call: TRBV2; d_call: NA; cdr3_nt: TGTGCCAGCAGTGAAGTGGGCAGGGTCTACACAGATACGCAGTATTTT; cdr3_aa: CASSEVGRVYTDTQYF
clone_size: many; j_call: TRBJ2-3; v_call: TRBV2; d_call: TRBD2; cdr3_nt: TGTGCCAGCGGAGGGAGCGGGGGGGAAAGCACAGATACGCAGTATTTT; cdr3_aa: CASGGSGGESTDTQYF
clone_size: NA; j_call: TRBJ1-1; v_call: TRBV4-1; d_call: NA; cdr3_nt: TGCGCCAGCAGCCATGAGACGAACACTGAAGCTTTCTTT; cdr3_aa: CASSHETNTEAFF
clone_size: few; j_call: TRBJ2-3; v_call: TRBV20-1; d_call: NA; cdr3_nt: TGCAGTGCCATCGATCCCAAGCGGGCGCAACCCACAGATACGCAGTATTTT; cdr3_aa: CSAIDPKRAQPTDTQYF
clone_size: few; j_call: TRBJ1-1; v_call: TRBV9; d_call: NA; cdr3_nt: TGTGCCAGCAGCGTATTTTACAGGACCCGCATGAACACTGAAGCTTTCTTT; cdr3_aa: CASSVFYRTRMNTEAFF
clone_size: few; j_call: TRBJ1-5; v_call: TRBV12-3/TRBV12-4; d_call: NA; cdr3_nt: TGTGCCAGCAGCCTAGAGGCTGCGGGTTATAGCAATCAGCCCCAGCATTTT; cdr3_aa: CASSLEAAGYSNQPQHF
clone_size: NA; j_call: TRBJ1-3; v_call: TRBV4-2; d_call: NA; cdr3_nt: TGTGCCAGCAGCCAACCACAGGTTCACTCTGGAAACACCATATATTTT; cdr3_aa: CASSQPQVHSGNTIYF
clone_size: few; j_call: TRBJ2-5; v_call: TRBV7-6; d_call: TRBD1; cdr3_nt: TGTGCCAGCAGCCCCCGCAGGGGGCAGGGAGGAGAGACCCAGTACTTC; cdr3_aa: CASSPRRGQGGETQYF
clone_size: few; j_call: TRBJ2-6; v_call: TRBV6-2/TRBV6-3; d_call: NA; cdr3_nt: TGTGCCAGCAGTCTCACTCTAGAGGCCAACGTCCTGACTTTC; cdr3_aa: CASSLTLEANVLTF